The 16 T cell receptor beta chains below come from one sample, sequenced in a study of blood T cells in healthy people across ages. Using a J-beta primer mix together with a sample-barcoded 5' primer, a second PCR was run for roughly 6 to 11 cycles. A single record per CDR3 protein comes from TCRdb applying MiXCR to the 5' RACE reads. The sample lists approximately 680,000 distinct CDR3 sequences; roughly 32% were seen once. Input material: blood. All receptors derive from a woman of 80 years or more in good health.

Ten or more counts support this clonotype. The chain uses TRBV6-1 and TRBJ2-6, with D possibly TRBD1 on 5 matching bases. CDR1 MNHNS and CDR2 SASEGT come from the germline V gene. Trimming took 6 bases from V and 0 from J, leaving 15 bases between them. This CDR3 region has 17 residues. The CDR3 here is CASSSSTVLSGANVLTF. The CDR3 nucleotides are TGTGCCAGCAGCTCATCGACAGTACTCTCTGGGGCCAACGTCCTGACTTTC.

Details on this clonotype: A single base separates this from a much larger clone, so it may be a read error. V gene TRBV7-9 combines with J gene TRBJ2-1; 12 nucleotides agree with TRBD2. Per the germline V gene, CDR1 is SEHNR and CDR2 is FQNEAQ (reference sequence). The CDR3 extends over 15 amino acids. CDR3 coding DNA: TGTGCCAGCAGCTTGCTAGCGGGGGGGCCCCATGAGCAGTGCTTC. Protein product: CASSLLAGGPHEQCF.

This clonotype has just a few counts. A read error may explain this, as a much larger clone is one base away. This chain connects TRBV29-1 to TRBJ2-5, with TRBD1 matching 9 bases. CDR1 and CDR2 from the germline V gene are SQVTM and ANQGSEA. The CDR3 extends over 16 amino acids. V was clipped by 4 bases and J by 5 bases; unmatched bases: 14. As DNA, the CDR3 is TGCAGCGTTGCTTTGACCAACAGGGGGCTCGGGGAGACCCAGTACTTC. It is translated as CSVALTNRGLGETQYF.

The chain uses TRBV9 and TRBJ1-2, with 7 bases that match TRBD1. V lost 1 base, J lost 8 bases, and 11 bases stayed unmatched. The V gene's germline CDR1 is SGDLS and CDR2 YYNGEE. The CDR3 is 15 amino acids. CDR3 region: CASSVSQQGRSGYTF. CDR3 bases: TGTGCCAGCAGCGTAAGTCAACAGGGGCGAAGCGGCTACACCTTC.

Comment on this clonotype: This may be a read error, as it is one base from a much larger clone. This chain links TRBV28 with TRBJ1-2; TRBD1 matches 7 bases. This CDR3 spans 17 amino acids. CDR1 is MDHEN and CDR2 is SYDVKM in the germline V gene. CDR3 sequence reads: CAGSSPGSGTVNYGYTF. In DNA, the CDR3 is TGTGCCGGCAGTTCCCCGGGGTCCGGGACAGTTAACTATGGCTACACCTTC.

This clonotype turned up a few times. The chain couples TRBV29-1 to TRBJ1-4; D is unresolved. This CDR3 is 11 amino acids long. Trimming removed 7 bases from V and 8 bases from J, with 11 bases in between. Germline V gene sequence: CDR1 SQVTM, CDR2 ANQGSEA. This CDR3 is CSARGEEKLFF. CDR3 bases: TGCAGCGCTCGTGGTGAGGAAAAACTGTTTTTT.

The chain combines TRBV6-1 with TRBJ2-4, with 10 positions matching TRBD2. Trimming at V came to 4 bases and at J to 3 bases, leaving 12 bases not matched to a gene. This CDR3 contains 18 residues. Germline V lookup: CDR1 MNHNS, CDR2 SASEGT. The DNA of the CDR3 is TGTGCCAGCAGTGCCTCGGTTAGCGGGGGGTCAAACAAAAACATTCAGTACTTC. This sequence encodes CASSASVSGGSNKNIQYF.

The chain links TRBV4-3 to TRBJ2-7; TRBD2 is a possible D gene (5 bases). V dropped 6 bases and J dropped 3 bases, with 21 bases sitting between them. Germline CDR1 is LGHNA and CDR2 is YSLEER. The CDR3 has 16 amino acids. CDR3 region: CASRPTARGPLYEQYF. CDR3 nucleotide sequence: TGCGCCAGCAGACCCACGGCCCGCGGGCCCCTCTACGAGCAGTACTTC.

This clonotype was counted a few times. V usage is TRBV6-1 and J usage is TRBJ1-5; no clear D. Trimming removed 6 bases from V and 9 bases from J, with 9 bases in between. Germline assignment: CDR1 MNHNS and CDR2 SASEGT. The CDR3 loop spans 11 amino acids. CDR3 nucleotide sequence: TGTGCCAGCAGGGAGGGCGCGCCCCAGCATTTT. It translates to CASREGAPQHF.

At least ten counts were recorded for this clonotype. The gene calls are TRBV6-2 or TRBV6-3 and TRBJ2-1, with TRBD1 matching 8 bases. Germline V gives CDR1 MNHEY, CDR2 SVGEGT. The CDR3 runs 14 residues. The junction had 7 bases not matched to a gene; V was cut back by 0 bases and J by 12 bases. The CDR3 here is CASSYSRTGTGQFF. CDR3 nucleotide sequence: TGTGCCAGCAGTTACTCCCGGACAGGGACGGGGCAGTTCTTC.

This clonotype was recorded a few times. This rearrangement joins TRBV6-6 to TRBJ1-1; no clear D gene. From germline, CDR1 is MNHNY and CDR2 SVGAGI (reference sequence). The CDR3 contains 10 residues. V gave up 5 bases and J gave up 7 bases, with 5 bases separating them. DNA for the CDR3: TGTGCCAGCAGTCATCTTGAAGCTTTCTTT. This sequence encodes CASSHLEAFF.

This clonotype occurred many times. The chain uses TRBV5-1 and TRBJ2-3; possible D gene TRBD2, 7 bases. CDR1 is SGHRS, CDR2 YFSETQ, per germline. The CDR3 covers 15 residues. Trimming removed 3 bases at V and 1 base at J, with 12 bases between. CDR3 DNA sequence: TGCGCCAGCAGCTCTGGGGGGGGGCGCACAGATACGCAGTATTTT. This translates into CASSSGGGRTDTQYF.

This clonotype has at least ten counts. The V call is TRBV6-1, the J call TRBJ2-6; D unclear. Germline values: CDR1 MNHNS, CDR2 SASEGT. The CDR3 has 14 residues. Trimming cost V 10 bases and J 4 bases, with 14 bases left between them. For the CDR3, the DNA is TGTGCCAACATTACCAGCCCCGGGGCCAACGTCCTGACTTTC. Protein product: CANITSPGANVLTF.

This clonotype appeared many times. The genes are TRBV6-6 and TRBJ1-2, with D possibly matching TRBD1 (6 bases). CDR3 size: 13 residues. Germline V lookup: CDR1 MNHNY, CDR2 SVGAGI (reference sequence). Trimming cost V 3 bases and J 5 bases, with 10 bases left between them. In nucleotides, the CDR3 is TGTGCCAGCAGTTATATACAGGGTTATGGCTACACCTTC. This encodes CASSYIQGYGYTF.

This clonotype came up many times. The chain combines TRBV28 with TRBJ2-5, with D perhaps matching TRBD2 (6 bases). Germline V gene sequence: CDR1 MDHEN, CDR2 SYDVKM. V lost 2 bases and J lost 4, with 17 bases in between. This CDR3 region has 16 residues. The DNA for the CDR3 is TGTGCCAGCAGTTTAGGTGGCCGGCGGGGCCGAGAGACCCAGTACTTC. Its translation: CASSLGGRRGRETQYF.

At least ten counts were recorded for this clonotype. The chain uses TRBV7-9 and TRBJ2-3; D gene unclear. Germline V gives CDR1 SEHNR, CDR2 FQNEAQ (reference sequence). CDR3 length equals 13 residues. Trimming cost V 4 bases and J 4 bases, with 9 bases left between them. Here the CDR3 DNA reads TGTGCCAGCAGCTCCCCTTATCCAGATACGCAGTATTTT. It codes for CASSSPYPDTQYF.